These 7 T cell receptor beta chains originate from one sample sequenced in a study of T-cell reconstitution after alpha-beta-depleted transplantation in children (dated by TCRdb to about 2016). The library was produced with PCR. Sequencing used an Illumina HiSeq 2500. TCR libraries were prepared with molecular barcoding, using unique molecular identifiers to normalize TCRbeta repertoire quantification. In TCRdb, the public reads were trimmed at Q25 with fastp and aligned with MiXCR, with productive beta chains retained. Every CDR3 protein is listed once, alongside the most common genes and DNA of its rows. For this sample the table gives 80,000 to 95,000 distinct CDR3 sequences, of which approximately 9.2% were detected only once. The leading ten clones occupy approximately 7.2% of the sample. The material was PBMCs from the stem cell graft donor, obtained from the stem cell graft. The receptors come from a human donor who donated a stem cell graft to a child with congenital amegakaryocytic thrombocytopenia.

The table lists this clonotype with many counts. The chain couples TRBV29-1 to TRBJ2-1, with D perhaps matching TRBD2 (5 bases). V gave up 8 bases and J gave up 6 bases, with 17 bases separating them. CDR1 and CDR2 (germline): SQVTM, ANQGSEA. This CDR3 comprises 13 residues. The CDR3 nucleotides read TGCAGCTACGCGGGCGGCGGACCCAATGAGCAGTTCTTC. Translation: CSYAGGGPNEQFF.

This clonotype was counted a single time. One end of the junction does not line up with germline, which may come from a read error. The genes are TRBV7-3 and TRBJ2-3, with D unresolved. The germline CDR1 and CDR2 sequences are SGHTA and FQGTGA. The CDR3 is made up of 14 amino acids. The CDR3 here is CASSLVGSTHTQYF. CDR3 nucleotides: TGTGCCAGCAGCTTAGTGGGTAGCACACATACGCAGTATTTT.

The rearrangement uses TRBV20-1 and TRBJ1-5; no clear D gene. V shed 6 bases and J shed 4 bases, with 13 bases lying between them. This CDR3 is 13 amino acids long. Germline V gene data show CDR1 as DFQATT and CDR2 as SNEGSKA (reference sequence). The CDR3 DNA is TGCAGTGCCTTCGAGGGCAGTAATCAGCCCCAGCATTTT. Amino acids: CSAFEGSNQPQHF.

This clonotype occurred many times. The chain employs TRBV6-1 and TRBJ2-7; D possibly corresponds to TRBD2 (6 bases). From germline, CDR1 is MNHNS and CDR2 SASEGT. Trimming shortened V by 6 bases and J by 5 bases, and 17 bases separated the two germline ends. This CDR3 spans 14 amino acids. The CDR3 loop is CASSQSGPAHEQYF. CDR3 bases: TGTGCCAGCAGCCAAAGCGGGCCAGCCCACGAGCAGTACTTC.

This clonotype was picked up many times. The gene calls are TRBV18 and TRBJ1-4, with D unclear. CDR1 and CDR2 (germline): KGHSH, LQKENI. CDR3 length: 14 residues. Trimming took off 2 bases at V and 7 bases at J, with 11 bases between the two ends. CDR3 nucleotides: TGTGCCAGCTCACCAAGCCAGGCGGGTGAAAAACTGTTTTTT. Its protein is CASSPSQAGEKLFF.

Relative to its sample, this clonotype is medium-sized. The rearrangement joins TRBV9 to TRBJ2-7; 16 bases fit TRBD2. J was trimmed by 0 bases and V by 9 bases; bases with no gene match: 6. The germline CDR1 and CDR2 sequences are SGDLS and YYNGEE. The CDR3 consists of 16 residues. In DNA form, the CDR3 reads TGTGCCAACCCGGGACTAGCGGGAGGGAGCTCCTACGAGCAGTACTTC. Encoded protein: CANPGLAGGSSYEQYF.

This clonotype has more than one count but fewer than ten. The V and J genes are TRBV4-1 and TRBJ1-5; D may be TRBD1 (6 bases). The CDR3 sequence is 18 residues long. CDR1 is MGHRA and CDR2 is YSYEKL in the germline V gene. Trimming removed 0 bases at V and 9 bases at J, with 24 bases between. The CDR3 spells CASSQELRTVTPGGPQHF. As DNA, the CDR3 is TGCGCCAGCAGCCAAGAGCTACGGACAGTCACTCCCGGGGGGCCCCAGCATTTT.